A single sample gave rise to the 9 T cell receptor beta chains below, sequenced in a study of T cell responses to AZD1222 COVID-19 vaccine. Generated by immunoSEQ multiplex PCR, the TCRdb table keeps only in-frame clones and is missing some. This table holds 150,000 to 200,000 clones, approximately 92% found once. The material was peripheral blood, obtained on day 0 of AZD1222 vaccination. The receptors stem from an adult in good health.

This chain joins TRBV28 and TRBJ1-2; 9 nucleotides agree with TRBD1. The CDR3 runs 13 residues. J lost 7 bases, V lost 6 bases, and 6 bases had no gene match. In germline, CDR1 is MDHEN, CDR2 SYDVKM. Here the CDR3 DNA reads TGTGCCAGCAGGAAGACAGGGGGTGGTGGCTACACCTTC. Translated: CASRKTGGGGYTF.

Regarding this clone: Its ends do not fully match the called genes, so a read error is possible. The chain uses TRBV7-7 and TRBJ1-4; tentative D call: TRBD1 (5 bases). This CDR3 contains 13 residues. CDR1 is SSHAT, CDR2 FNYEAQ, per germline (reference sequence). DNA of the CDR3: TGTGCTAGCAGCCAGGATTCAGGGGAAAAACTGTTTTTT. This encodes CASSQDSGEKLFF. Using reference TRBV7-7 and TRBJ1-4 for the parts outside the CDR3, the full variable domain is GAGVSQSPRYKVTKRGQDVTLRCDPISSHATLYWYQQALGQGPEFLTYFNYEAQPDKSGLPSDRFSAERPEGSISTLTIQRTEQRDSAMYRCASSQDSGEKLFFGSGTQLSVL.

To note about this clone: The sample has other DNA sequences that encode this CDR3 too. The genes are TRBV5-8 and TRBJ1-1; D not certain. The length of the CDR3 is 13 residues. Germline CDR1 reads SGHTS; CDR2 reads YDEGEE. V was pared by 0 bases and J by 1 base, with 4 bases between. The CDR3 DNA reads TGTGCCAGCAGCTTGGGAGGGAACACTGAAGCTTTCTTT. This codes for CASSLGGNTEAFF.

V and J are TRBV9 and TRBJ2-1, with a possible D match to TRBD1 (8 bases). This CDR3 has 15 amino acids. V lost 4 bases, J lost 3 bases, and 14 bases lay in between. Germline CDR1 reads SGDLS; CDR2 reads YYNGEE. The CDR3 bases are TGTGCCAGCAGCCTGGGGGGGACAGGCTACAATGAGCAGTTCTTC. This translates into CASSLGGTGYNEQFF.

This chain uses TRBV7-8 with TRBJ1-2; the D gene is possibly TRBD1 (5 bases). V lost 1 base and J lost 4, with 19 bases in between. Germline-derived CDR1 and CDR2 are SGHVS and FQNEAQ. The CDR3 runs 17 residues. CDR3 bases: TGTGCCAGCAGCTTAGTAATCGGGGAAGGGGAAGGCTATGGCTACACCTTC. It encodes CASSLVIGEGEGYGYTF.

V usage is TRBV7-7 and J usage is TRBJ2-7, with D possibly matching TRBD2 (5 bases). V lost 2 bases and J 7 bases, leaving 15 bases between the germline ends. This CDR3 is built from 14 residues. Germline loops: CDR1 SSHAT, CDR2 FNYEAQ (reference sequence). The CDR3 DNA follows: TGTGCCAGCAGCTTAAAACCCGGGATGCGGGAGCAGTACTTC. This translates into CASSLKPGMREQYF.

The chain links TRBV9 to TRBJ1-4; D gene uncertain. This CDR3 comprises 15 residues. Germline assignment: CDR1 SGDLS and CDR2 YYNGEE. The V and J ends lost 3 bases and 3 bases respectively, with 12 bases between them. CDR3 protein: CASSEHGAANEKLFF. CDR3 bases: TGTGCCAGCAGCGAACATGGTGCGGCTAATGAAAAACTGTTTTTT.

CDR3 region: CASTTGNTGELFF. CDR3 nucleotide sequence: TGTGCCAGCACCACAGGGAACACCGGGGAGCTGTTTTTT. V and J are TRBV2 and TRBJ2-2; D perhaps matches TRBD1 (5 bases). The CDR3 spans 13 residues. Trimming took 7 bases from V and 1 from J, leaving 7 bases between them. Germline assignment: CDR1 SNHLY and CDR2 FYNNEI. Looking up the rest from reference TRBV2 and TRBJ2-2 gives the full variable domain: EPEVTQTPSHQVTQMGQEVILRCVPISNHLYFYWYRQILGQKVEFLVSFYNNEISEKSEIFDDQFSVERPDGSNFTLKIRSTKLEDSAMYFCASTTGNTGELFFGEGSRLTVL.

The V and J genes are TRBV6-1 and TRBJ1-3, with 10 bases lining up with TRBD1. Per the germline V gene, CDR1 is MNHNS and CDR2 is SASEGT. CDR3 length: 16 amino acids. Unmatched junction bases numbered 7, after V lost 4 bases and J lost 4 bases. CDR3 residues: CASSATGTGAGNTIYF. DNA for the CDR3: TGTGCCAGCAGTGCAACCGGGACAGGGGCCGGAAACACCATATATTTT.